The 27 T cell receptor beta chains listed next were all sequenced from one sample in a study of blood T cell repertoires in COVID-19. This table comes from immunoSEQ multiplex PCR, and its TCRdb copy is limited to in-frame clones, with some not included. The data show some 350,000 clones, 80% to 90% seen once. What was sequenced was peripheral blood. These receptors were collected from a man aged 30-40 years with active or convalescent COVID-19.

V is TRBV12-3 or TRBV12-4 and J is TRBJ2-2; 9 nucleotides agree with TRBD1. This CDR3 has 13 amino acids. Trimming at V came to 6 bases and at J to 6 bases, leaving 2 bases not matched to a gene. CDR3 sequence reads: CASRHRGPGELFF. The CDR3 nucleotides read TGTGCCAGCAGACACAGGGGGCCCGGGGAGCTGTTTTTT.

CDR3 region: CASSLGTADTQYF. The CDR3 DNA reads as TGTGCCAGCTCCCTCGGGACAGCAGATACGCAGTATTTT. The genes are TRBV18 and TRBJ2-3; TRBD1 matches at 7 bases. Germline values: CDR1 KGHSH, CDR2 LQKENI. Trimming at V came to 6 bases and at J to 4 bases, leaving 4 bases not matched to a gene. The CDR3 extends over 13 amino acids.

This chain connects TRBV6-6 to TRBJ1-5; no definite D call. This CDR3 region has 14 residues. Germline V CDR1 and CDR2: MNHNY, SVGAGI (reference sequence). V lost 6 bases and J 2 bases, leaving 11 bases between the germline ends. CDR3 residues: CASRARGGNQPQHF. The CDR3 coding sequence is TGTGCCAGCAGGGCACGGGGTGGCAATCAGCCCCAGCATTTT.

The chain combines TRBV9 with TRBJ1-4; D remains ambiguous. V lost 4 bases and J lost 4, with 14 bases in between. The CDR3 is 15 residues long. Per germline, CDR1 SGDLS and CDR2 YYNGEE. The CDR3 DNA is TGTGCCAGCAGCCCCACCCCACTGAGTAATGAAAAACTGTTTTTT. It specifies CASSPTPLSNEKLFF. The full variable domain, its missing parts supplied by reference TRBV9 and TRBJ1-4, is DSGVTQTPKHLITATGQRVTLRCSPRSGDLSVYWYQQSLDQGLQFLIQYYNGEERAKGNILERFSAQQFPDLHSELNLSSLELGDSALYFCASSPTPLSNEKLFFGSGTQLSVL.

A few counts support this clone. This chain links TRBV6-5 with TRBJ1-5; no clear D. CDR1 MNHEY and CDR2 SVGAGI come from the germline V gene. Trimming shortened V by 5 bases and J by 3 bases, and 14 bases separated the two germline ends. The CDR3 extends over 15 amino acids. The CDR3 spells CASSREGRNNQPQHF. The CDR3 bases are TGTGCCAGCAGTCGGGAAGGGAGGAACAATCAGCCCCAGCATTTT.

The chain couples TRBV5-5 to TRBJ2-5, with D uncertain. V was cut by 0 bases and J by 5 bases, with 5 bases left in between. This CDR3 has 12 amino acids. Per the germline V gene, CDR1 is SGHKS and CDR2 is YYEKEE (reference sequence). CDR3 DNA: TGTGCCAGCAGCTTGGTGGAGGAGACCCAGTACTTC. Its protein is CASSLVEETQYF.

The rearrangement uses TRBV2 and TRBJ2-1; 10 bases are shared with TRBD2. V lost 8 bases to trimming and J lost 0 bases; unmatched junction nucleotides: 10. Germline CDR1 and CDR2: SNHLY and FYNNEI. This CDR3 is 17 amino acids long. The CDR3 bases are TGTGCCAGCCAGGGGCTAGCGGGGGCAAGCTCCTACAATGAGCAGTTCTTC. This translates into CASQGLAGASSYNEQFF.

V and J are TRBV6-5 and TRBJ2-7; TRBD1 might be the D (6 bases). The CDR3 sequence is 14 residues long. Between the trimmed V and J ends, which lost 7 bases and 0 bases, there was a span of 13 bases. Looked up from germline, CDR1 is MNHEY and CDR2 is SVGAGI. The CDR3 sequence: CASIPRQASYEQYF. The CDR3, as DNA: TGTGCCAGCATTCCACGACAGGCCTCCTACGAGCAGTACTTC.

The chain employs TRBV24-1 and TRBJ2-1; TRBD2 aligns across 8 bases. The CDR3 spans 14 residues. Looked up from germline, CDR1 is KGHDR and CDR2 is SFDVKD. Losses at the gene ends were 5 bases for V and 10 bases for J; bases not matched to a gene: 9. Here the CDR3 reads CATSVGGGTREQFF. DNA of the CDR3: TGTGCCACCAGTGTGGGCGGGGGGACAAGGGAGCAGTTCTTC.

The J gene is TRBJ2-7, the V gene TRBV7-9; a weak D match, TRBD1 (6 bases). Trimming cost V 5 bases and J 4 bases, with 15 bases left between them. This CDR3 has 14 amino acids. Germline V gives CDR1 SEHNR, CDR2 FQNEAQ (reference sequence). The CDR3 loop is CASSTSGTQYEQYF. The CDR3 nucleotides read TGTGCCAGCAGCACTTCCGGGACACAGTACGAGCAGTACTTC. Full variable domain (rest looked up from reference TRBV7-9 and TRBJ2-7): DTGVSQNPRHKITKRGQNVTFRCDPISEHNRLYWYRQTLGQGPEFLTYFQNEAQLEKSRLLSDRFSAERPKGSFSTLEIQRTEQGDSAMYLCASSTSGTQYEQYFGPGTRLTVT.

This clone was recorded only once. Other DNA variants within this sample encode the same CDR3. The CDR3 DNA reads TGTGCCAGCAGCGTAGGCGGAATCTACAATGAGCAGTTCTTC. This translates into CASSVGGIYNEQFF. The chain uses TRBV9 and TRBJ2-1; no firm D call. The germline V gene has CDR1 SGDLS and CDR2 YYNGEE. The CDR3 runs 14 residues. Trimming removed 0 bases at V and 3 bases at J, with 7 bases between.

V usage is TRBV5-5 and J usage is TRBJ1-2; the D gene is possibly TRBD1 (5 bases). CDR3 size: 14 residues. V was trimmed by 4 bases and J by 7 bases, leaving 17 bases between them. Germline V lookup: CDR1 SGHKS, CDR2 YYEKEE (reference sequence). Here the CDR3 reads CASSTLGGMVGYTF. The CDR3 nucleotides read TGTGCCAGCAGCACCCTGGGGGGGATGGTTGGCTACACCTTC.

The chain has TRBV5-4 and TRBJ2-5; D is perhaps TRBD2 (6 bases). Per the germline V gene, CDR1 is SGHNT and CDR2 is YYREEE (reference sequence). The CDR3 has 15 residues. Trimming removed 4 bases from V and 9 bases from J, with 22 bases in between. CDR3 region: CASSPQSGLTGAQYF. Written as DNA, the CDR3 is TGTGCCAGCAGCCCCCAGTCCGGACTCACGGGGGCCCAGTACTTC.

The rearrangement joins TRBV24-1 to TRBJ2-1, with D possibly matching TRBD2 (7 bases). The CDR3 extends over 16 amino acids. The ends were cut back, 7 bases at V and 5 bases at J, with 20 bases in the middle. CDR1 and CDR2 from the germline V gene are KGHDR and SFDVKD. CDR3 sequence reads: CATSPPGGGSDNEQFF. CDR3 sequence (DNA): TGTGCCACCAGCCCCCCTGGGGGGGGCTCTGACAATGAGCAGTTCTTC.

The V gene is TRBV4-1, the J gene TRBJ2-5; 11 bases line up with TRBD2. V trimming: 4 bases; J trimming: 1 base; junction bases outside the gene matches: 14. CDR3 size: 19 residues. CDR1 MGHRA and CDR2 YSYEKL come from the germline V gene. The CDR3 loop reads CASSRRASGRLWGQETQYF. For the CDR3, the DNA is TGCGCCAGCAGCCGTAGGGCTAGCGGGAGGCTATGGGGCCAAGAGACCCAGTACTTC.

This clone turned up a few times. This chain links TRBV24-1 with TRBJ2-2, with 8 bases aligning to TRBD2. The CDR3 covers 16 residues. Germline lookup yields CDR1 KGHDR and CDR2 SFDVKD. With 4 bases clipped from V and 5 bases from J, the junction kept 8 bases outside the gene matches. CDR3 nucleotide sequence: TGTGCCACCAGTGACCCGGGAGGGCCGATAACCGGGGAGCTGTTTTTT. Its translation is CATSDPGGPITGELFF.

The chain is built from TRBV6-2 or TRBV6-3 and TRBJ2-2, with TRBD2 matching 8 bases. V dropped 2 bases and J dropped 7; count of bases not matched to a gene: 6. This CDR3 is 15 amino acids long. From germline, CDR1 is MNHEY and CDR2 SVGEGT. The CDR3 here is CASSYRASGYGELFF. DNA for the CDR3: TGTGCCAGCAGTTACCGGGCTAGCGGGTACGGGGAGCTGTTTTTT.

The CDR3 loop reads CASSIRRGSEQYF. As DNA, the CDR3 is TGTGCCAGTAGTATACGCAGGGGTAGCGAGCAGTACTTC. The gene calls are TRBV19 and TRBJ2-7; tentatively, D is TRBD1 (6 bases). The CDR3 consists of 13 residues. CDR1 and CDR2 (germline): LNHDA, SQIVND (reference sequence). The V and J ends lost 2 bases and 6 bases respectively, with 11 bases between them.

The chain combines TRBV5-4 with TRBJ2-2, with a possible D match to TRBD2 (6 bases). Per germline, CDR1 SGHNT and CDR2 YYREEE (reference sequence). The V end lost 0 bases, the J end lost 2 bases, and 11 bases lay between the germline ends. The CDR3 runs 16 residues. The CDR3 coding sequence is TGTGCCAGCAGCTTGGAGGTTAGCGGCAACACCGGGGAGCTGTTTTTT. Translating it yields CASSLEVSGNTGELFF.

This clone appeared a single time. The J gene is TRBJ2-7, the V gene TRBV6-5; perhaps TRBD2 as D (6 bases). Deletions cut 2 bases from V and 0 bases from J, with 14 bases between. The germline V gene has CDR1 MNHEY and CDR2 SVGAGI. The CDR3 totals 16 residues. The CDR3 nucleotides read TGTGCCAGCAGTTACCTCGGGACTCCCAGCTCCTACGAGCAGTACTTC. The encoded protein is CASSYLGTPSSYEQYF.

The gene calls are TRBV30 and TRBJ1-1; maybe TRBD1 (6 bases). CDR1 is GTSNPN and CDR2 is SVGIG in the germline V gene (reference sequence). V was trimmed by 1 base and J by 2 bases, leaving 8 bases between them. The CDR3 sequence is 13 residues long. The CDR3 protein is CAWSGQVNTEAFF. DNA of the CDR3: TGTGCCTGGAGTGGACAGGTAAACACTGAAGCTTTCTTT.

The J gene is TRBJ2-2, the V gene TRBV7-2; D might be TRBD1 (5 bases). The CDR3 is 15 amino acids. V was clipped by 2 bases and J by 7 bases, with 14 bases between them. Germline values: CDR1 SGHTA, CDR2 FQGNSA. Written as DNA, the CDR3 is TGTGCCAGCAGCTTATGGGGCAGGGCAGGCGGGGAGCTGTTTTTT. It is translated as CASSLWGRAGGELFF.

The CDR3 sequence: CASSQVLVDNEQFF. In DNA, the CDR3 is TGTGCCAGCAGCCAAGTGTTAGTGGACAATGAGCAGTTCTTC. The V gene is TRBV4-2, the J gene TRBJ2-1; no clear D gene. CDR1 is LGHNA and CDR2 is YNFKEQ in the germline V gene. CDR3 length equals 14 residues. V dropped 1 base and J dropped 5 bases, with 9 bases sitting between them.

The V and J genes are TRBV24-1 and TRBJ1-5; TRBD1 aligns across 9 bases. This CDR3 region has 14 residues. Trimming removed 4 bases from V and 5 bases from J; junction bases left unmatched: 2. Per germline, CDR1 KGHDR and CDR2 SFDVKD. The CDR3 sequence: CATSEGQGYQPQHF. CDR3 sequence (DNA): TGTGCCACCAGTGAGGGACAGGGTTATCAGCCCCAGCATTTT.

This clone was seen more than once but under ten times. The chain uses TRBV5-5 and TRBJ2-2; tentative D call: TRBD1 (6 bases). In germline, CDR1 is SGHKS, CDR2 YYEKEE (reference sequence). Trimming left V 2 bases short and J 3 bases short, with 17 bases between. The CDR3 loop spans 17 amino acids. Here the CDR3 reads CASSFDPRGADTGELFF. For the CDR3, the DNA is TGTGCCAGCAGCTTTGATCCCAGGGGCGCCGACACCGGGGAGCTGTTTTTT.

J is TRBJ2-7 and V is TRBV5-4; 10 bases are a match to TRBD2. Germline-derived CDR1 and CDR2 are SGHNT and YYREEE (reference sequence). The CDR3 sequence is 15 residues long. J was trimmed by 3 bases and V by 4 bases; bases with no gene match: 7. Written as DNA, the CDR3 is TGTGCCAGCAGCACCCTAGCGGGAGCGTACTACGAGCAGTACTTC. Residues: CASSTLAGAYYEQYF.

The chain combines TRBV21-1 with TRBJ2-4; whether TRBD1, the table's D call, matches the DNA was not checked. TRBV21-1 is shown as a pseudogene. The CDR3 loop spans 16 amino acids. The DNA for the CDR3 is TGTGCCAGCAGCAAAAACAGGGGGAGGGCCAAAAACATTCAGTACTTC. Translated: CASSKNRGRAKNIQYF.